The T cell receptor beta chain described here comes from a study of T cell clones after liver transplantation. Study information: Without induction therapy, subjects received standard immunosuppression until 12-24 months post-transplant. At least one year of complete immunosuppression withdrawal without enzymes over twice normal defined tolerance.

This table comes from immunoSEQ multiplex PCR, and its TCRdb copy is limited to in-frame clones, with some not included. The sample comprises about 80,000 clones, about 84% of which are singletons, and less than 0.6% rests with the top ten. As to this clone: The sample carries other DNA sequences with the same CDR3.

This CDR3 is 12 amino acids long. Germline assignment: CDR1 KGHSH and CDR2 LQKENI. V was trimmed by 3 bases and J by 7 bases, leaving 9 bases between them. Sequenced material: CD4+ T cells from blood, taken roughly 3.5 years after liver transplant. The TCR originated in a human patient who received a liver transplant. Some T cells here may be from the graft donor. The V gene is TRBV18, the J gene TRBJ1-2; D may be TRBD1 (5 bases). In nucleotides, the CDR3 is TGTGCCAGCTCACCCCGGGACTCTGGCTACACCTTC. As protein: CASSPRDSGYTF.